This TCR beta chain was sequenced in a study of blood T cell repertoires in COVID-19. The CDR3 extends over 14 amino acids. CDR1 and CDR2 from the germline V gene are SGHVS and FQNEAQ. V dropped 5 bases and J dropped 8 bases, with 15 bases sitting between them. Source study methods: Estimation of nucleated cell counts was performed using reference gene primer amplification. TCRdb keeps only in-frame clones here, not all; method: immunoSEQ multiplex PCR. V and J calls and clone size follow that table, whereas D and trimming were derived from the DNA. The data show 280,000 or so clones, 90% seen once. Sequenced sample: PBMCs or T cells enriched from blood (not recorded which). The sequence came from a woman aged 18-30 years with acute COVID-19. The V gene is TRBV7-8, the J gene TRBJ1-4, with D possibly TRBD1 on 5 matching bases. The CDR3: CASSQVGPGEKLFF. DNA of the CDR3: TGTGCCAGCAGCCAGGTGGGGCCTGGGGAAAAACTGTTTTTT. The full variable domain, in which reference TRBV7-8 and TRBJ1-4 provide the parts outside the CDR3, is GAGVSQSPRYKVAKRGQDVALRCDPISGHVSLFWYQQALGQGPEFLTYFQNEAQLDKSGLPSDRFFAERPEGSVSTLKIQRTQQEDSAVYLCASSQVGPGEKLFFGSGTQLSVL.